This record concerns one TCR beta chain sequence. Its antigen is currently not known. Base qualities were left out, and no much larger clone turns up one base away. Other DNA sequences in the same sample also yield this CDR3. Compared with germline, V lacks 5 bases and J lacks 3 bases; bases without a gene match: 4. From its cysteine to its phenylalanine, the CDR3 spans 13 amino acids. Only the CDR3 region is kept as DNA, spanning 39 bases read in frame from base 1. The germline V gene supplies CDR1 SGHAT and CDR2 FQNNGV. TCR CDR3 regions were amplified from genomic DNA by multiplex PCR using the deep immunoSEQ assay. Extracted genomic DNA from each cell subset was spread evenly across all wells of several immunoSEQ 96-well plates, with each plate serving as a replicate. For sorted subsets, each replicate PCR was loaded with approximately 200 ng genomic DNA, equivalent to approximately 33,000 T cell genomes. Purified libraries were measured with a Qubit 3.0 fluorometer, size-checked on a Bioanalyzer 2100, and measured again with the KAPA Library Quantification kit. Every immunoSEQ 96-well plate was sequenced on a dedicated single-read 150-cycle Illumina NextSeq 550 flow cell. On the study's bioinformatics: Because the immunoSEQ output held only junctional sequences and lacked quality scores, the filtering could not match the filtering applied to full-length reads. To assign V/J genes and CDR3, sequences were annotated using PyIR, a Python wrapper for IgBLAST v1.9, with IMGT germline references. Reads were removed for weak V/J assignments (E-value above 1e-6), missing CDR3, stop codons, out-of-frame junctions, or ambiguous translated residues. A V3J clonotype was defined by an identical inferred V gene, J gene, and CDR3 amino acid sequence. Percentage overlap between repertoires was calculated by dividing the number of shared unique clonotypes by the size of the smaller repertoire. RTK rarefaction, the Chao1 estimator, and Recon v2.1 estimates of unobserved clonotypes were used to assess repertoire richness. Generation probabilities were computed with OLGA for all TCRbeta clonotypes obtained by the gDNA method from several donors. Here the immuneACCESS table is served through TCRdb, limited to in-frame sequences with V and J called. Missing clones are a known gap in these copies; in checked studies unresolved V genes cover under half, and the rest lacks a known reason. The V and J calls and the clone size are those of that table, but D and trimming were determined from the DNA. In all, the sample holds some 1,900,000 clones, and just under 95% of those were seen once. The top ten hold less than 1.5% of the sample.

The source of the sample is a study of shared clonotypes between healthy human individuals (dated by TCRdb to about 2020). Context from the whole study: The cohort included three men and a couple of women between 18 and 49 years of age. For each donor, CD4 naive and CD4 memory were each given three plates, CD8 naive was given two plates, and CD8 memory was given one plate. To increase sequencing depth and limit assay-specific biases, different laboratories used diverse techniques to prepare libraries and sequence TCR repertoires. Per donor, leukapheresis produced somewhere between about 0.94 and 10 billion PBMCs. To estimate repertoire size and how much clonotypes are shared between individuals, the study performed deep sequencing of blood TCR repertoires from roughly five healthy adults.

CD8 naive samples consisted of CD45RO-negative cells that were positively selected for CCR7, yielding a CD45RA+CCR7+ population without TemRA cells. The donors were healthy, HIV-negative adults who had no recently reported acute infections or vaccinations. Every donor was a Caucasian adult living in Nashville, Tennessee, USA. Blood was obtained by leukapheresis, after which PBMCs were separated by Ficoll-Histopaque density gradient centrifugation and cryopreserved in liquid nitrogen vapor phase. Purity and quantity of every magnetically sorted T cell population were checked by analytical flow cytometry. Genomic DNA was isolated from each sorted fraction and quantified by UV absorbance on a Nanodrop 2000c. Findings and caveats that apply to the study as a whole: Incomplete sequencing was indicated by rarefaction of sorted-subset datasets, despite the large sequencing depth. Because the study included a small number of donors, the genetic and exposure-history diversity represented was limited. Around 5% of naive CD4, around 3.6% of naive CD8, 2% to 2.5% of memory CD4, and about 0.4% of memory CD8 clonotypes were shared across a handful of donors. Clonotypes shared by all four sorted-subset donors showed higher generation probabilities than non-shared clonotypes. Larger estimated clonotype richness was generally found for naive subsets than for memory subsets. Sampling was limited to blood, and TCR repertoires in tissue likely differ from TCR repertoires in blood. Based on pairwise subsampling, the degree of clonotype sharing among donors was expected to be affected by sequencing depth.

This TCR came from a man between 18 and 35 years old in good health. The V and J genes are TRBV11-2 and TRBJ2-7, and 7 junction bases match TRBD1. The source material was naive CD8+ T cells sorted from blood. The sample's cell subset or site, from its label and the paper: CD45RA+CCR7+. The nucleotide sequence reads TGTGCCAGCAGCCCCGGGACAGTCTACGAGCAGTACTTC. Translated, this is CASSPGTVYEQYF.